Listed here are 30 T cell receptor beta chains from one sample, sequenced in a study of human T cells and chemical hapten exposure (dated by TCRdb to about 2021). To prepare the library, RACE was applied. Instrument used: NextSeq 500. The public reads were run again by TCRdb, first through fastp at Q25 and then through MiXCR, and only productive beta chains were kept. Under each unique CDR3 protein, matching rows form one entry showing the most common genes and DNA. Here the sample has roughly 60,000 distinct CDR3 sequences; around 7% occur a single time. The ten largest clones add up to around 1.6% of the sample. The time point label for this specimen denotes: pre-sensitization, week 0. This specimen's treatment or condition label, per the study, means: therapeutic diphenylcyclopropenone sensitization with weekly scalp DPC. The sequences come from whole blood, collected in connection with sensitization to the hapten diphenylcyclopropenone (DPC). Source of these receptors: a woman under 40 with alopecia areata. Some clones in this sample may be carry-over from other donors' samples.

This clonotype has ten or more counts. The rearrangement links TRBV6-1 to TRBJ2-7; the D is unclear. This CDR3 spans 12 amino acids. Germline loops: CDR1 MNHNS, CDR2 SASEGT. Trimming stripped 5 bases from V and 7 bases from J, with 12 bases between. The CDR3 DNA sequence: TGTGCCAGCAGTTCCCATCTGCGGGAGCAGTACTTC. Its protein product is CASSSHLREQYF.

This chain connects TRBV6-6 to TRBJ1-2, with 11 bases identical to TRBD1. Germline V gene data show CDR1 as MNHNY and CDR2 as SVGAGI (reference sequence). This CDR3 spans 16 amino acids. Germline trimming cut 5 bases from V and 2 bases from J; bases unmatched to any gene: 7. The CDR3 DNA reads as TGTGCCAGCAGTCCCGGGACAGGGGGTAGAAACTATGGCTACACCTTC. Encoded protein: CASSPGTGGRNYGYTF.

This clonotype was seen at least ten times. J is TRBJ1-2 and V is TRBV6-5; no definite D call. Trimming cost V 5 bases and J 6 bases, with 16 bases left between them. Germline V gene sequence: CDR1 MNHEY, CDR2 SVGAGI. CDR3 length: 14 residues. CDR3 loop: CASSSLSVDNGYTF. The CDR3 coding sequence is TGTGCCAGCAGTAGCCTCTCAGTCGATAATGGCTACACCTTC.

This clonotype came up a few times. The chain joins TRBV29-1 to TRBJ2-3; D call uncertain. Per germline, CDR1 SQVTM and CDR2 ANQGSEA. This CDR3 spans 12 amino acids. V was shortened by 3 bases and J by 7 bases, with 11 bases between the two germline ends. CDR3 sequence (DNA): TGCAGCGTTGATCTGGGATTAAATACGCAGTATTTT. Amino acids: CSVDLGLNTQYF.

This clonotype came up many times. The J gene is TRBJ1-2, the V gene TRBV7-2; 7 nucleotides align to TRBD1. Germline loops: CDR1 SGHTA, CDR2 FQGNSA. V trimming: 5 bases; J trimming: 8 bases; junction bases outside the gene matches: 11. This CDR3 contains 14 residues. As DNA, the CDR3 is TGTGCCAGCAGCCCAGGGGGGGGCGCCGGGGGCTACACCTTC. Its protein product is CASSPGGGAGGYTF.

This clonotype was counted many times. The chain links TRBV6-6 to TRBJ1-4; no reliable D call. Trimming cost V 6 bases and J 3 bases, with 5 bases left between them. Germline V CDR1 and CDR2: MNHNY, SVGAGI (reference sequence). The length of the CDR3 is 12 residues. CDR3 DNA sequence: TGTGCCAGCAGGCGGGCTAATGAAAAACTGTTTTTT. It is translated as CASRRANEKLFF.

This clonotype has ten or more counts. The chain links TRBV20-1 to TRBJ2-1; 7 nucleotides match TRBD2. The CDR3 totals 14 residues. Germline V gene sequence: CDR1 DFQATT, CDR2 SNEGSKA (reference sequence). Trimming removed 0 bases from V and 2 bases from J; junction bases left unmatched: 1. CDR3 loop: CSARDGGTYNEQFF. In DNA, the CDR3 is TGCAGTGCTAGAGACGGGGGGACCTACAATGAGCAGTTCTTC.

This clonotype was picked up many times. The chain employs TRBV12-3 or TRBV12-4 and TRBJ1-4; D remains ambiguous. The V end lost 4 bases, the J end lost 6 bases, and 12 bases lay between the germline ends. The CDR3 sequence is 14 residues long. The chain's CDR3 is CASSSGSPHEKLFF. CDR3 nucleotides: TGTGCCAGCAGTTCTGGGTCTCCTCATGAAAAACTGTTTTTT.

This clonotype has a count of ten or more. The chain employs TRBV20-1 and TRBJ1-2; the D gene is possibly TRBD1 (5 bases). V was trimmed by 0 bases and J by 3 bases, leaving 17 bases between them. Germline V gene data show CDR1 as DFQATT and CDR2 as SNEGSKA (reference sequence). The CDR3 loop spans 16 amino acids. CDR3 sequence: CSARELGQGLHYGYTF. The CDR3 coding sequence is TGCAGTGCTAGAGAATTAGGACAAGGTTTACACTATGGCTACACCTTC.

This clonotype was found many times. This CDR3 is CASSSSRKTQYF. CDR3 nucleotides: TGTGCCAGCAGCTCCAGTAGGAAGACGCAGTATTTT. V usage is TRBV7-2 and J usage is TRBJ2-3; D call uncertain. Germline lookup yields CDR1 SGHTA and CDR2 FQGNSA. The CDR3 loop spans 12 amino acids. The V end lost 4 bases, the J end lost 9 bases, and 11 bases lay between the germline ends. The full variable domain, completed using reference TRBV7-2 and TRBJ2-3, is GAGVSQSPSNKVTEKGKDVELRCDPISGHTALYWYRQSLGQGLEFLIYFQGNSAPDKSGLPSDRFSAERTGGSVSTLTIQRTQQEDSAVYLCASSSSRKTQYFGPGTRLTVL.

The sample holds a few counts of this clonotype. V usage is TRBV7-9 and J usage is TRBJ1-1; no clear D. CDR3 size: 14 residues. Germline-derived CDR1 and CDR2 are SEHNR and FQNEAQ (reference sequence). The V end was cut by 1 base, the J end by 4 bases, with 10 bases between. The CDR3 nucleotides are TGTGCCAGCAGCTTAGTCTCGCCTAGCACTGAAGCTTTCTTT. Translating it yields CASSLVSPSTEAFF.

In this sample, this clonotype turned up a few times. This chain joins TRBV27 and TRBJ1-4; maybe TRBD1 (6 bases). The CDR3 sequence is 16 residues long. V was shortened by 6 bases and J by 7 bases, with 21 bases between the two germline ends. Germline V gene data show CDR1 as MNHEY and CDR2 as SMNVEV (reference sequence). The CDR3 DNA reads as TGTGCCAGCAGGGGAGTAGGGGTCTTCAGGGGTGAAAAACTGTTTTTT. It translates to CASRGVGVFRGEKLFF. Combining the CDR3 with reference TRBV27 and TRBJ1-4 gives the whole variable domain EAQVTQNPRYLITVTGKKLTVTCSQNMNHEYMSWYRQDPGLGLRQIYYSMNVEVTDKGDVPEGYKVSRKEKRNFPLILESPSPNQTSLYFCASRGVGVFRGEKLFFGSGTQLSVL.

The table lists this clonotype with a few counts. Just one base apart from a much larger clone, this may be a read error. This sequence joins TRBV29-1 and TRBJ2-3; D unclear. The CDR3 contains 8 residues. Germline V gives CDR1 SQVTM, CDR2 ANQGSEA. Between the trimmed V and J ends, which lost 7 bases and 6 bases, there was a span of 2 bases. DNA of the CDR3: TGCAGCGGCGATACGCAGTATTTT. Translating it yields CSGDTQYF.

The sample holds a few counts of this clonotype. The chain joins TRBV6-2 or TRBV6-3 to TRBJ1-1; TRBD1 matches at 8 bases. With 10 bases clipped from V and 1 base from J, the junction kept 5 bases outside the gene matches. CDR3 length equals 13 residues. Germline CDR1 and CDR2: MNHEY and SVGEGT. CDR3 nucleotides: TGTGCCACTTCCAGGGGGCCGAACACTGAAGCTTTCTTT. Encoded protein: CATSRGPNTEAFF.

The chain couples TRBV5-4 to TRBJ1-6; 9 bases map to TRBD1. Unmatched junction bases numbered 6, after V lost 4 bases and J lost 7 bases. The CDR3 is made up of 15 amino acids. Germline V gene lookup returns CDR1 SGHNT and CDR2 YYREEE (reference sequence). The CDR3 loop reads CASSPTGGGNSPLHF. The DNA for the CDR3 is TGTGCCAGCAGCCCGACAGGGGGTGGAAATTCACCCCTCCACTTT.

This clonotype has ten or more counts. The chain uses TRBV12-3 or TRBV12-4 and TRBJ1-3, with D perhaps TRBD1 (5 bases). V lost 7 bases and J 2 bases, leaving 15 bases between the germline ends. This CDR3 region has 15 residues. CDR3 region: CASNQGGLAGNTIYF. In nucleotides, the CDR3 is TGTGCCAGCAATCAGGGTGGGCTAGCTGGAAACACCATATATTTT.

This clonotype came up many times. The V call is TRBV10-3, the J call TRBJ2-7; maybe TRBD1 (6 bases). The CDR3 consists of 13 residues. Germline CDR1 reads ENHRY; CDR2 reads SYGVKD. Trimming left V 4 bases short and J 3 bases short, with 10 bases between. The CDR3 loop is CAISVRQDYEQYF. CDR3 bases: TGTGCCATCAGTGTGCGACAGGACTACGAGCAGTACTTC.

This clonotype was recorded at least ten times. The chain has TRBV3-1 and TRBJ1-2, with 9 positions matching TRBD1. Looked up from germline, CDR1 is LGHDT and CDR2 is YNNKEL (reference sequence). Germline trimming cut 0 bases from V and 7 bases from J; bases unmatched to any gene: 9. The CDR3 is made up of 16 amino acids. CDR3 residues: CASSQDEKGQGFGYTF. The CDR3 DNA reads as TGTGCCAGCAGCCAAGATGAGAAGGGACAGGGTTTTGGCTACACCTTC.

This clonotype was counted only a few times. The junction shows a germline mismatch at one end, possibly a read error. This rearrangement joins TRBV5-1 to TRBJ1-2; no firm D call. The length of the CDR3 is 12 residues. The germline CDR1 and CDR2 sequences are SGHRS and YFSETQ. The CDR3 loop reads CASSLYADGDTF. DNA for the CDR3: TGCGCCAGCAGCTTGTACGCAGATGGCGACACCTTC.

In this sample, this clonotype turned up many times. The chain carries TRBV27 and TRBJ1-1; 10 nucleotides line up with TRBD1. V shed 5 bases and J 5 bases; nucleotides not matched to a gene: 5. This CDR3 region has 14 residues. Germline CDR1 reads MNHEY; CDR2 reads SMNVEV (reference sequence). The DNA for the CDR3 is TGTGCCAGCAGTGCCGGACAGGGGGGGACTGAAGCTTTCTTT. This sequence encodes CASSAGQGGTEAFF.

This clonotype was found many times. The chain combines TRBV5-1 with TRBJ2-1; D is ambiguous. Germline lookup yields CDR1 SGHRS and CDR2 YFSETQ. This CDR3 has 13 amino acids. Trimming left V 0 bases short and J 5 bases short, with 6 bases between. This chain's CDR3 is CASSLGVNNEQFF. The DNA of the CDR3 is TGCGCCAGCAGCTTGGGGGTCAACAATGAGCAGTTCTTC. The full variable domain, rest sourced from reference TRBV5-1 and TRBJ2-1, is KAGVTQTPRYLIKTRGQQVTLSCSPISGHRSVSWYQQTPGQGLQFLFEYFSETQRNKGNFPGRFSGRQFSNSRSEMNVSTLELGDSALYLCASSLGVNNEQFFGPGTRLTVL.

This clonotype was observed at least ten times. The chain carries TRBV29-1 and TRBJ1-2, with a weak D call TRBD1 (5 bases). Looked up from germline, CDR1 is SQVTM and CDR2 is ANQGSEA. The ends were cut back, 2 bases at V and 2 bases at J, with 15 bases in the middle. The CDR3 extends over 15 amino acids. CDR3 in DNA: TGCAGCGTTGAATCGTCAGGGCTGTTCAACTATGGCTACACCTTC. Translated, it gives CSVESSGLFNYGYTF. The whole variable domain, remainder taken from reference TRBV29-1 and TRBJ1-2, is SAVISQKPSRDICQRGTSLTIQCQVDSQVTMMFWYRQQPGQSLTLIATANQGSEATYESGFVIDKFPISRPNLTFSTLTVSNMSPEDSSIYLCSVESSGLFNYGYTFGSGTRLTVV.

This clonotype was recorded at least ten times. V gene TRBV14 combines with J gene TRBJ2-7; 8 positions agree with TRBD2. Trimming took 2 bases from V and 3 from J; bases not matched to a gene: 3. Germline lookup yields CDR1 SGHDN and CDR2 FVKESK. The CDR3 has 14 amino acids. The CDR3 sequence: CASSQWAGGYEQYF. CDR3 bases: TGTGCCAGCAGCCAATGGGCGGGGGGCTACGAGCAGTACTTC.

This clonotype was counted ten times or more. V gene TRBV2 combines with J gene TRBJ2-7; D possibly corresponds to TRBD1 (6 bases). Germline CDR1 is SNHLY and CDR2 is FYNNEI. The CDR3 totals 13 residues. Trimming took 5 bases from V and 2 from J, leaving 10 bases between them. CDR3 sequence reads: CASSPGDTYEQYF. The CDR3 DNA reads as TGTGCCAGCAGTCCTGGGGACACCTACGAGCAGTACTTC.

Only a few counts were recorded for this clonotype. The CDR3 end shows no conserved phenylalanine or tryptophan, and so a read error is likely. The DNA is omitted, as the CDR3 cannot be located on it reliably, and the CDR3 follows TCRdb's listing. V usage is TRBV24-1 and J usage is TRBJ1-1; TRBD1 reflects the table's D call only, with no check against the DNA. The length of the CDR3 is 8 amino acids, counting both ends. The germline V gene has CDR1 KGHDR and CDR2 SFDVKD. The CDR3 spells CATSGTGA.

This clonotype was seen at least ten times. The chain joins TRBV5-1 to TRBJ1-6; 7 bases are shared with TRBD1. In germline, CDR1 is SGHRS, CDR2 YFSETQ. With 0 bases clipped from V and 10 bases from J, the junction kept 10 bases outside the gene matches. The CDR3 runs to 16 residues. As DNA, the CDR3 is TGCGCCAGCAGCTTGGGTTCGACAGGGTACGGCTCACCCCTCCACTTT. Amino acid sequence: CASSLGSTGYGSPLHF.

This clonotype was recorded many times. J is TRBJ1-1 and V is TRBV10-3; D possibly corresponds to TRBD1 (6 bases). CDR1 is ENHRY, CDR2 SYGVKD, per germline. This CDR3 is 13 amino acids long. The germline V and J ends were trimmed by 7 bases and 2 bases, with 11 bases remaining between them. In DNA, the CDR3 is TGTGCCATCATGGACAGAGCCAACACTGAAGCTTTCTTT. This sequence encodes CAIMDRANTEAFF.

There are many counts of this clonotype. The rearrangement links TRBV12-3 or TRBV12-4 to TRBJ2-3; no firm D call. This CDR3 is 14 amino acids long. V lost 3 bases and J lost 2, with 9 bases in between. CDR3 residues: CASSLGRFTDTQYF. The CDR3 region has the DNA TGTGCCAGCAGTTTGGGCAGGTTCACAGATACGCAGTATTTT.

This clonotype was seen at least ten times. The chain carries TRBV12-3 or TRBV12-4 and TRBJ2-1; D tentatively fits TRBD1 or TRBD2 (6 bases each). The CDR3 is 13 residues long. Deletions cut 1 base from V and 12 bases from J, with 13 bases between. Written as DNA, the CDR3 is TGTGCCAGCAGTTTAGTCGGGGGCCTTGGGCAGTTCTTC. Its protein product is CASSLVGGLGQFF.

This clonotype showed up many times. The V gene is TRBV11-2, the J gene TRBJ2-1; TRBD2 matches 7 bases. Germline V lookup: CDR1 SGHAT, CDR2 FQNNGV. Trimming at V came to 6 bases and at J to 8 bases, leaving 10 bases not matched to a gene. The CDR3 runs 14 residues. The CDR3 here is CASRPGGPGHEQFF. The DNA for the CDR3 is TGTGCCAGCAGACCGGGGGGACCCGGCCATGAGCAGTTCTTC.